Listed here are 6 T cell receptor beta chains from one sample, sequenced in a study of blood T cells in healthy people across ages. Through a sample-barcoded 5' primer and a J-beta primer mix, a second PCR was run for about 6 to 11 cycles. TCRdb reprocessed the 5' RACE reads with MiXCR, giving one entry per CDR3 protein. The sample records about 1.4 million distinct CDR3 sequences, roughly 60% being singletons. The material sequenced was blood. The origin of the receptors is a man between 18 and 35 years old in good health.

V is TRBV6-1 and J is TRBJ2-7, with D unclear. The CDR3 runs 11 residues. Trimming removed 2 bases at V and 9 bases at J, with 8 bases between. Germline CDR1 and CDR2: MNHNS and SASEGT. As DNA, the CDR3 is TGTGCCAGCAGTGAAATAAACGGGCAGTACTTC. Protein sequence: CASSEINGQYF.

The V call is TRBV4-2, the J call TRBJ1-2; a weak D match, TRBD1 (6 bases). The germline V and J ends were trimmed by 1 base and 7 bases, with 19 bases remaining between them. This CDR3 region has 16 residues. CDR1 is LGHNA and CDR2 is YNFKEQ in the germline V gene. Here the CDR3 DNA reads TGTGCCAGCAGCCAAGCAGGGGACACAACCGAGAGTGGCTACACCTTC. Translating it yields CASSQAGDTTESGYTF.

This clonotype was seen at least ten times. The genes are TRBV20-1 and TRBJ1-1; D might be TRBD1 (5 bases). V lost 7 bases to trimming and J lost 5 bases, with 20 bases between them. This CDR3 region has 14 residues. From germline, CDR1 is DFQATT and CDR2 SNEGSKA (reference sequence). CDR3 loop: CSGRGGDEWTEAFF. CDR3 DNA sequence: TGCAGTGGACGGGGAGGGGACGAGTGGACTGAAGCTTTCTTT.

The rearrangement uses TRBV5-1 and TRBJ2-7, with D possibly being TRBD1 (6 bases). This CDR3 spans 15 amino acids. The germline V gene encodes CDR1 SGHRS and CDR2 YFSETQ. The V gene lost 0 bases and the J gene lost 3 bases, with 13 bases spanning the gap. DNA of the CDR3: TGCGCCAGCAGCTTGGGGACAGACAGACGCTACGAGCAGTACTTC. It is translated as CASSLGTDRRYEQYF.

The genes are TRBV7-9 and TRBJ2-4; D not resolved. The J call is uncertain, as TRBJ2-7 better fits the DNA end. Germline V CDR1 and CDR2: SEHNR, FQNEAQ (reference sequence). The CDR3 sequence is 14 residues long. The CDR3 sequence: CASSLARIPYEQYF. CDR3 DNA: TGTGCCAGCAGCCTTGCACGGATTCCTTACGAGCAGTACTTC.

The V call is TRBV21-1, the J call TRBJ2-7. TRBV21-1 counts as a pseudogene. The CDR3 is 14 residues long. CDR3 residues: CASSKAPTNLEQYF. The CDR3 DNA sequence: TGTGCCAGCAGCAAAGCGCCGACGAACCTCGAGCAGTACTTC.